This TCR beta chain was obtained from a study of blood T cell repertoires in COVID-19. About the research overall: Specimens from acute and convalescent COVID-19 originated in the United States, Italy and Spain. The analysed material was cDNA or gDNA that came from T cells, B-cell-depleted T cells, or PBMCs.

Per the original data handling: Reference gene primer amplification gave estimated nucleated cell counts. Sequenced by immunoSEQ multiplex PCR; TCRdb stores in-frame clones only, minus some. The V and J calls and clone size come from that table; D and trimming were worked out from the DNA. Of some 97,000 clones listed, 90% were seen once; the top ten hold about 1.8%. The sequence derives from a man aged 60 to 69 with acute or convalescent COVID-19. The sequenced sample was peripheral blood.

CDR3 in amino acids: CASSQEPRTQYF. The CDR3 region has the DNA TGTGCCAGCAGCCAAGAGCCCAGGACCCAGTACTTC. The chain couples TRBV3-1 (or the pseudogene TRBV3-2) to TRBJ2-5; D call uncertain. Germline V gene sequence: CDR1 LGHDT, CDR2 YNNKEL (reference sequence). The CDR3 consists of 12 residues. V gave up 0 bases and J gave up 7 bases, with 6 bases separating them.